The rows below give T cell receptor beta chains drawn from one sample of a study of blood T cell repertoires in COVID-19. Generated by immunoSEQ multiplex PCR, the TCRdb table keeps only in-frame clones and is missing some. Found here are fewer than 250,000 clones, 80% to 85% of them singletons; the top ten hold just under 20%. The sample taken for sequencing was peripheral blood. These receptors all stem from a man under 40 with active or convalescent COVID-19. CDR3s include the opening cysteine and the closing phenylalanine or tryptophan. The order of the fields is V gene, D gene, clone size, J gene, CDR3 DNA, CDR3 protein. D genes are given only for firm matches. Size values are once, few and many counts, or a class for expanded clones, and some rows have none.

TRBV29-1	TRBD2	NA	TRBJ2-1	TGCAGCGTTCCTACTAGCGGGCGCTCCTACAATGAGCAGTTCTTC	CSVPTSGRSYNEQFF
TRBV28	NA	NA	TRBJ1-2	TGTGCCAGCTACCTTCGAGGGGGATATGGCTACACCTTC	CASYLRGGYGYTF
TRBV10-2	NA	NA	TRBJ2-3	TGCGCCAGCAGTGAGTGGGCCGACGATACGCAGTATTTT	CASSEWADDTQYF
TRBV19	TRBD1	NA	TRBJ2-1	TGTGCCAGTAGTATCGAGGGCGGGACAGGCGGCAATGAGCAGTTCTTC	CASSIEGGTGGNEQFF
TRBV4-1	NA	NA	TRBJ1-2	TGCGCCAGCAGCCAAGATACAGATGGTGGCTACACCTTC	CASSQDTDGGYTF
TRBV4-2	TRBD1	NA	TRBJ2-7	TGTGCCAGCAGCCAAGATCATTATGGTACAGGGGCCGCCTACGAGCAGTACTTC	CASSQDHYGTGAAYEQYF
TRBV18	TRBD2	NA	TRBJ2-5	TGTGCCAGCTCACCACGGCCAGGTTTTAGCGGGCTCCAAGAGACCCAGTACTTC	CASSPRPGFSGLQETQYF
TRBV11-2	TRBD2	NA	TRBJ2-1	TGTGCCAGCAGTGAGGGGGGAGGACTAGCGGGAAGTGGGAAGCAGTTCTTC	CASSEGGGLAGSGKQFF
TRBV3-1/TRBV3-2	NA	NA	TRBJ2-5	TGTGCCAGCAGCCAAGATCCCCAGTACCAAGAGACCCAGTACTTC	CASSQDPQYQETQYF
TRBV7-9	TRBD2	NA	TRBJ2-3	TGTGCCAGCAGCTTAAGCGGGACCGGGAGCACAGATACGCAGTATTTT	CASSLSGTGSTDTQYF
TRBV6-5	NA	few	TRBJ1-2	TGTGCCAGCAGGGCACCGAACTATGGCTACACCTTC	CASRAPNYGYTF